These 17 T cell receptor beta chains share one sample of origin, sequenced in a study of healthy donors' naive CD4 and CD8 T cells. Each TCR library used around 500 ng of total RNA and a linear amplification protocol. TCRdb fed the reads into MiXCR, producing one record per CDR3 protein. The table has 180,000 or so distinct CDR3 sequences, over 60% seen once. Sample: naive CD4+ and CD8+ T cells sorted from blood, pooled from several donors. These receptors were obtained from a pool of human donors in good health; the sample pools cells from several healthy donors.

V gene TRBV19 combines with J gene TRBJ1-5; D perhaps matches TRBD1 (6 bases). The ends were cut back, 5 bases at V and 1 base at J, with 12 bases in the middle. The CDR3 is 15 residues long. The V gene's germline CDR1 is LNHDA and CDR2 SQIVND (reference sequence). CDR3 DNA sequence: TGTGCCAGTAGTCAGGGGAGGGGCAGCAATCAGCCCCAGCATTTT. Translated, it gives CASSQGRGSNQPQHF.

The V and J genes are TRBV11-2 and TRBJ1-5; D unresolved. Germline assignment: CDR1 SGHAT and CDR2 FQNNGV. The CDR3 consists of 18 residues. Trimming removed 5 bases at V and 4 bases at J, with 24 bases between. Here the CDR3 reads CASSTHPRPWSWNQPQHF. Here the CDR3 DNA reads TGTGCCAGCAGCACACATCCTCGTCCTTGGTCGTGGAATCAGCCCCAGCATTTT. Drawing the rest from reference TRBV11-2 and TRBJ1-5, the complete variable domain is EAGVAQSPRYKIIEKRQSVAFWCNPISGHATLYWYQQILGQGPKLLIQFQNNGVVDDSQLPKDRFSAERLKGVDSTLKIQPAKLEDSAVYLCASSTHPRPWSWNQPQHFGDGTRLSIL.

The chain is built from TRBV20-1 and TRBJ1-1; D gene uncertain. V lost 0 bases and J lost 1, with 9 bases in between. Germline V gene data show CDR1 as DFQATT and CDR2 as SNEGSKA (reference sequence). The CDR3 extends over 14 amino acids. The CDR3 spells CSARDRRGNTEAFF. The CDR3 coding sequence is TGCAGTGCTAGAGATCGACGGGGGAACACTGAAGCTTTCTTT.

This clonotype was seen a handful of times. The junction departs from germline at one end; a sequencing error may be responsible. The chain uses TRBV27 and TRBJ2-3; D possibly corresponds to TRBD1 (6 bases). CDR3 length: 13 residues. Germline-derived CDR1 and CDR2 are MNHEY and SMNVEV (reference sequence). Here the CDR3 DNA reads TGTGCCAGCAGTTTATCTTGGACAGACACGCAGTATTTT. Protein sequence: CASSLSWTDTQYF.

This rearrangement joins TRBV15 to TRBJ1-2, with TRBD1 identical over 10 bases. The CDR3 contains 14 residues. V shed 3 bases, J shed 7 bases, and the junction held 5 bases outside the gene matches. Per the germline V gene, CDR1 is LNHNV and CDR2 is YYDKDF (reference sequence). CDR3 DNA sequence: TGTGCCACCAGCAGGGCCGGGACAGGGGTTGGCTACACCTTC. This encodes CATSRAGTGVGYTF.

The rearrangement links TRBV5-5 to TRBJ2-3; no clear D. Germline CDR1 and CDR2: SGHKS and YYEKEE (reference sequence). V shed 6 bases and J shed 2 bases, with 4 bases lying between them. The CDR3 runs to 11 residues. CDR3 sequence reads: CASMITDTQYF. CDR3 nucleotides: TGTGCCAGCATGATCACAGATACGCAGTATTTT.

The chain couples TRBV27 to TRBJ1-5, with D perhaps matching TRBD1 (5 bases). This CDR3 has 13 residues. The ends were cut back, 8 bases at V and 7 bases at J, with 15 bases in the middle. Germline loops: CDR1 MNHEY, CDR2 SMNVEV (reference sequence). The CDR3 spells CASGPGQGQPQHF. In DNA form, the CDR3 reads TGTGCCAGCGGGCCAGGGCAAGGGCAGCCCCAGCATTTT.

The V gene is TRBV6-5, the J gene TRBJ2-1; D may correspond to TRBD1 or TRBD2 (5 bases each). Germline V CDR1 and CDR2: MNHEY, SVGAGI. The CDR3 has 14 residues. Trimming stripped 2 bases from V and 7 bases from J, with 12 bases between. The CDR3 DNA is TGTGCCAGCAGTTACCAGGGACCGCGTAATGAGCAGTTCTTC. It yields the protein CASSYQGPRNEQFF.

This chain connects TRBV11-1 to TRBJ2-2; the D gene could be TRBD1 or TRBD2 (5 bases each). Trimming removed 2 bases at V and 2 bases at J, with 9 bases between. The CDR3 loop spans 15 amino acids. Germline CDR1 reads SGHAT; CDR2 reads FQDESV (reference sequence). For the CDR3, the DNA is TGTGCCAGCAGCTTATATGGGGGAAACACCGGGGAGCTGTTTTTT. Amino acids: CASSLYGGNTGELFF.

This chain links TRBV19 with TRBJ1-1; D is undetermined. Germline V gene data show CDR1 as LNHDA and CDR2 as SQIVND (reference sequence). V was cut by 1 base and J by 5 bases, with 8 bases left in between. This CDR3 is built from 13 residues. This CDR3 reads CASSIARDTEAFF. CDR3 coding DNA: TGTGCCAGTAGTATAGCGAGGGATACTGAAGCTTTCTTT.

This clonotype showed up just a few times. V usage is TRBV19 and J usage is TRBJ2-2; 11 bases line up with TRBD2. CDR1 LNHDA and CDR2 SQIVND come from the germline V gene (reference sequence). Trimming took 3 bases from V and 4 from J; bases not matched to a gene: 1. CDR3 length: 15 residues. The CDR3 nucleotides are TGTGCCAGTAGTATCGGACTAGCGGGCACCGGGGAGCTGTTTTTT. This encodes CASSIGLAGTGELFF.

The gene calls are TRBV29-1 and TRBJ2-1; tentative D call: TRBD2 (6 bases). The CDR3 length is 12 residues. Germline V gene lookup returns CDR1 SQVTM and CDR2 ANQGSEA. The V end was cut by 6 bases, the J end by 7 bases, with 13 bases between. Here the CDR3 DNA reads TGCAGCGTCCGGGGACTGGATAATGAGCAGTTCTTC. Amino acid sequence: CSVRGLDNEQFF.

This clonotype is a singleton in its sample. This chain joins TRBV4-3 and TRBJ1-6; no reliable D call. Trimming pared 4 bases from V and 2 bases from J, leaving 6 bases between. The CDR3 spans 14 residues. Looked up from germline, CDR1 is LGHNA and CDR2 is YSLEER. The CDR3 coding sequence is TGCGCCAGCAGCCGCGGTCCCTATAATTCACCCCTCCACTTT. Encoded protein: CASSRGPYNSPLHF.

The rearrangement links TRBV20-1 to TRBJ1-4; no clear D gene. Looked up from germline, CDR1 is DFQATT and CDR2 is SNEGSKA (reference sequence). The length of the CDR3 is 12 residues. Trimming pared 3 bases from V and 8 bases from J, leaving 10 bases between. The CDR3 sequence is CSARGSREKLFF. Here the CDR3 DNA reads TGCAGTGCTAGGGGTTCCAGGGAAAAACTGTTTTTT.

The rearrangement joins TRBV30 to TRBJ1-1, with D possibly TRBD1 on 5 matching bases. V was shortened by 5 bases and J by 3 bases, with 13 bases between the two germline ends. The CDR3 contains 13 residues. CDR1 and CDR2 from the germline V gene are GTSNPN and SVGIG (reference sequence). Here the CDR3 DNA reads TGTGCCTGGGACAGCAGGTCCTACACTGAAGCTTTCTTT. This codes for CAWDSRSYTEAFF.

V usage is TRBV20-1 and J usage is TRBJ2-7, with 7 bases aligning to TRBD1. Germline V gene sequence: CDR1 DFQATT, CDR2 SNEGSKA (reference sequence). After removal of 5 bases from V and 6 bases from J, the junction contained 10 bases not matched to a gene. The CDR3 has 13 amino acids. This CDR3 is CSAGDGQEREQYF. In nucleotides, the CDR3 is TGCAGTGCTGGCGACGGACAGGAGCGCGAGCAGTACTTC.

This sequence joins TRBV18 and TRBJ2-7, with D perhaps matching TRBD2 (5 bases). Germline CDR1 is KGHSH and CDR2 is LQKENI. The V and J ends lost 2 bases and 0 bases respectively, with 11 bases between them. The CDR3 runs to 15 residues. The chain's CDR3 is CASSPSNGSSYEQYF. The CDR3 nucleotides read TGTGCCAGCTCACCATCGAATGGGAGCTCCTACGAGCAGTACTTC.